The rows below give T cell receptor beta chains drawn from one sample of a study of cytomegalovirus exposure and HLA in healthy donors. Clones were sequenced by immunoSEQ multiplex PCR, and TCRdb holds only the in-frame ones, with some missing. Counted here are some 240,000 clones, about 90% occurring once; the ten biggest clones make up about 1.7%. The sequencing sample was made of PBMCs. The receptors stem from a girl aged 2 to 10 in good health and CMV-seronegative. CDR3s include the opening cysteine and the closing phenylalanine or tryptophan. The D gene is left open where the match is weak. The size field is filled for only some rows; it gives once, few, many or a size class.

NA	TRBV19	once	TRBJ1-2	TGTGCCGCTGCCGTCGGGGTTGGGGGCTACACCTTC	CAAAVGVGGYTF
NA	TRBV6-4	NA	TRBJ2-3	TGTGCCAGCAGCCGACAGCCCACAGATACGCAGTATTTT	CASSRQPTDTQYF
NA	TRBV14	once	TRBJ1-2	TGTGCCAGCAGCCAAGATTTGGGGCAGGTTGGCTACACCTTC	CASSQDLGQVGYTF
NA	TRBV6-5	once	TRBJ2-5	TGTGCCAGCAGTACACGACTGGGAGCCCAGTACTTC	CASSTRLGAQYF
NA	TRBV27	NA	TRBJ2-2	TGTGCCAGCAGTTTAACAGGGTGGAACGCCGGGGAGCTGTTTTTT	CASSLTGWNAGELFF
TRBD1	TRBV6-1	NA	TRBJ1-5	TGTGCCAGCAGTGGACGACAGGGAGCTTTATCTATCTATCAGCCCCAGCATTTT	CASSGRQGALSIYQPQHF
NA	TRBV6-5	NA	TRBJ1-1	TGTGCCAGCAGTGACGACAGCTTGAACACTGAAGCTTTCTTT	CASSDDSLNTEAFF
TRBD2	TRBV5-1	NA	TRBJ2-7	TGCGCCAGCAGCTTTCGTCCCTTGTTGGCTAGCGGGAGGGACTCCTACGAGCAGTACTTC	CASSFRPLLASGRDSYEQYF
TRBD2	TRBV5-4	NA	TRBJ2-3	TGTGCCAGCAGCTTAAGACCTGGGACTAGCGGTAGCACAGATACGCAGTATTTT	CASSLRPGTSGSTDTQYF
TRBD2	TRBV11-2	once	TRBJ2-1	TGTGCCAGCAGCTCCCGCCCCCGACTAGCGGCGTTAGAGCAGTTCTTC	CASSSRPRLAALEQFF
NA	TRBV5-1	NA	TRBJ2-3	TGCGCCAGCAGCCGGAGGCCTAGCGATAGCACAGATACGCAGTATTTT	CASSRRPSDSTDTQYF
TRBD1	TRBV28	NA	TRBJ2-7	TGTGCCAGCAGCGGGACAGCTACTTCCTACGAGCAGTACTTC	CASSGTATSYEQYF
TRBD1	TRBV18	NA	TRBJ1-5	TGTGCCAGCTCACCACAGGGACAGGGTAATCAGCCCCAGCATTTT	CASSPQGQGNQPQHF
TRBD2	TRBV5-1	NA	TRBJ2-7	TGCGCCAGCAGCCCGGGACTAGCGGGAGTCGAGCAGTACTTC	CASSPGLAGVEQYF
TRBD1	TRBV2	NA	TRBJ1-4	TGTGCCAGCAGACAGGACAGGGAGTTCGAAAAACTGTTTTTT	CASRQDREFEKLFF
TRBD2	TRBV27	NA	TRBJ2-7	TGTGCCAGCAGCCCCACTAGCGGGAGGGCCTACGAGCAGTACTTC	CASSPTSGRAYEQYF
TRBD1	TRBV30	NA	TRBJ2-7	TGTGCCTGGTCAGACAGGGACTCCTACGAGCAGTACTTC	CAWSDRDSYEQYF
NA	TRBV6-1	NA	TRBJ2-7	TGTGCCAGCGGTCGACTCCTCAGGGACGAGCAGTACTTC	CASGRLLRDEQYF
TRBD1	TRBV29-1	NA	TRBJ1-1	TGCAGCGTCCCACCACCTGGACAGGGAAGGACTGAAGCTTTCTTT	CSVPPPGQGRTEAFF
TRBD1	TRBV7-6	NA	TRBJ2-1	TGTGCCAGCAGCTTCACTTGGACCGGGACAGGGGGCAATGAGCAGTTCTTC	CASSFTWTGTGGNEQFF
TRBD1	TRBV2	NA	TRBJ2-7	TGTGCCAGCAGTGAAGAGCCGGGACAGTCCTACGAGCAGTACTTC	CASSEEPGQSYEQYF
TRBD1	TRBV4-1	once	TRBJ1-5	TGCGCCAGCAGCCAAGATAACGCCGACAGGGCCATACCGCGCAATCAGCCCCAGCATTTT	CASSQDNADRAIPRNQPQHF
NA	TRBV30	once	TRBJ1-1	TGTGCCTGGAAAAGGGCAGGGCTGACTGAAGCTTTCTTT	CAWKRAGLTEAFF
TRBD1	TRBV7-6	NA	TRBJ1-3	TGTGCCAGCAGCCTCGACAGGGGGCTCCCCTCCTCTGGAAACACCATATATTTT	CASSLDRGLPSSGNTIYF
NA	TRBV7-7	NA	TRBJ1-5	TGTGCTAGCAGCCGATCGGTAGACGCGAGGGACAATCAGCCCCAGCATTTT	CASSRSVDARDNQPQHF
TRBD1	TRBV5-5	NA	TRBJ2-7	TGTGCCAGCAGCCCCTCGGCCGACAGGGTCGAGCAGTACTTC	CASSPSADRVEQYF
NA	TRBV27	NA	TRBJ1-5	TGTGCCAGCAGTTTTCGGGACACCCAGCCCCAGCATTTT	CASSFRDTQPQHF
NA	TRBV10-2	NA	TRBJ2-1	TGCGCCAGCAATCCAGGTGGCTCCTACAATGAGCAGTTCTTC	CASNPGGSYNEQFF
NA	TRBV28	NA	TRBJ1-5	TGTGCCAGCAGTTACGGGTTCAATCAGCCCCAGCATTTT	CASSYGFNQPQHF
TRBD1	TRBV2	NA	TRBJ2-7	TGTGCCAGCAAGACAGGGTACGAGCAGTACTTC	CASKTGYEQYF
NA	TRBV7-2	NA	TRBJ2-1	TGTGCCAGCAGCTTAGGATTGGCATACTACAATGAGCAGTTCTTC	CASSLGLAYYNEQFF
NA	TRBV29-1	NA	TRBJ2-5	TGCAGCGTTGGCGAGGAGACCCAGTACTTC	CSVGEETQYF
NA	TRBV5-4	NA	TRBJ2-1	TGTGCCAGCAGCTGGGGGGCGCAGCGGGGAAGCAATGAGCAGTTCTTC	CASSWGAQRGSNEQFF
TRBD2	TRBV15	NA	TRBJ2-3	TGTGCCACCAGCAGACGGCCGACTAGCGGAGGGGATACGCAGTATTTT	CATSRRPTSGGDTQYF
NA	TRBV4-1	NA	TRBJ2-3	TGCGCCAGCAGCCCTATGGCAGGCGCAGATACGCAGTATTTT	CASSPMAGADTQYF